The 20 T cell receptor beta chains below come from one sample, sequenced in a study of T cells in Graves' hyperthyroidism and ophthalmopathy (dated by TCRdb to about 2019). Library preparation used multiplex PCR. TCRdb records Illumina HiSeq 2000 as the sequencer. The TCR beta CDR3 regions were amplified from RNA transcripts. The TCR CDR3 was subjected to a first round of RT-PCR using the HTBI primer set and the Qiagen OneStep RT-PCR kit. TCRdb cleaned the public reads at Q25 with fastp, built clones with MiXCR and kept in-frame beta chains. Entries that share a CDR3 protein sequence are merged under the most common genes and DNA. This sample comprises around 560,000 distinct CDR3 sequences, approximately 16% of them detected only once. Of the sample, around a sixth is held by the ten largest clones. Sequenced: blood. These receptors originate from a woman aged 18-29 years with Graves' hyperthyroidism.

This clonotype was counted a few times. The rearrangement uses TRBV10-3 and TRBJ1-6, with TRBD1 matching 7 bases. V trimming: 0 bases; J trimming: 6 bases; junction bases outside the gene matches: 8. Germline V CDR1 and CDR2: ENHRY, SYGVKD. The CDR3 has 17 amino acids. The CDR3 here is CAISESPTGAGNSPLHF. The CDR3 coding sequence is TGTGCCATCAGTGAGTCCCCTACAGGGGCTGGTAATTCACCCCTCCACTTT.

This clonotype was seen ten or more times. This chain links TRBV12-3 or TRBV12-4 with TRBJ1-2; tentative D call: TRBD1 (5 bases). Deletions cut 4 bases from V and 2 bases from J, with 11 bases between. CDR3 length equals 14 residues. CDR3 bases: TGTGCCAGCAGTTCGTATAGGGGCAACTATGGCTACACCTTC. It is translated as CASSSYRGNYGYTF.

This chain uses TRBV29-1 with TRBJ2-2; a weak D match, TRBD1 (7 bases). The CDR3 runs to 12 residues. Germline V gene data show CDR1 as SQVTM and CDR2 as ANQGSEA. Trimming stripped 5 bases from V and 7 bases from J, with 11 bases between. The chain's CDR3 is CSVLQGGGELFF. CDR3 nucleotides: TGCAGCGTTCTCCAGGGGGGCGGGGAGCTGTTTTTT.

This clonotype showed up just a few times. This sequence joins TRBV20-1 and TRBJ2-2; D possibly corresponds to TRBD1 (6 bases). V was pared by 0 bases and J by 2 bases, with 10 bases between. The CDR3 covers 15 residues. In germline, CDR1 is DFQATT, CDR2 SNEGSKA (reference sequence). The CDR3 DNA reads as TGCAGTGCTAGAGATGAGGGGACAAACACCGGGGAGCTGTTTTTT. The encoded protein is CSARDEGTNTGELFF.

The chain couples TRBV5-4 to TRBJ2-1; D is ambiguous. V shed 0 bases and J shed 9 bases, with 13 bases lying between them. The germline CDR1 and CDR2 sequences are SGHNT and YYREEE (reference sequence). CDR3 length equals 14 residues. The CDR3 protein is CASSLAVGFGEQFF. The DNA for the CDR3 is TGTGCCAGCAGCTTGGCCGTCGGTTTCGGTGAGCAGTTCTTC.

This clonotype was seen a handful of times. The germline gene is not matched at one end of the junction; a read error may be the cause. The rearrangement joins TRBV7-7 to TRBJ2-5; a weak D match, TRBD1 (6 bases). The CDR3 length is 12 residues. Germline values: CDR1 SSHAT, CDR2 FNYEAQ (reference sequence). The CDR3 region is CASSTQGETQYF. The CDR3 DNA is TGTGCTAGCAGCACTCAGGGGGAGACCCAGTACTTC. The full variable domain, in which reference TRBV7-7 and TRBJ2-5 provide the parts outside the CDR3, is GAGVSQSPRYKVTKRGQDVTLRCDPISSHATLYWYQQALGQGPEFLTYFNYEAQPDKSGLPSDRFSAERPEGSISTLTIQRTEQRDSAMYRCASSTQGETQYFGPGTRLLVL.

The chain is built from TRBV15 and TRBJ2-4, with a possible D match to TRBD1 (7 bases). The germline V gene has CDR1 LNHNV and CDR2 YYDKDF (reference sequence). There are 14 residues in the CDR3. V dropped 3 bases and J dropped 8 bases, with 14 bases sitting between them. The CDR3 sequence: CATSRGDREDIQYF. Here the CDR3 DNA reads TGTGCCACCAGCAGGGGCGACAGGGAGGACATTCAGTACTTC.

The chain joins TRBV2 to TRBJ1-3; no clear D. CDR3 length: 14 amino acids. Germline V gives CDR1 SNHLY, CDR2 FYNNEI. Trimming cost V 3 bases and J 2 bases, with 8 bases left between them. CDR3 sequence (DNA): TGTGCCAGCAGTGAGCGGGGAACTGGAAACACCATATATTTT. Translating it yields CASSERGTGNTIYF.

This clonotype has at least ten counts. The chain joins TRBV19 to TRBJ1-2; 8 bases line up with TRBD1. The CDR3 contains 15 residues. In germline, CDR1 is LNHDA, CDR2 SQIVND (reference sequence). The V gene end was trimmed by 4 bases and the J gene end by 2 bases; junction bases not matched to a gene: 6. The CDR3 nucleotides are TGTGCCAGTAGTACCCGGGACAGGTTAAACTATGGCTACACCTTC. Translation: CASSTRDRLNYGYTF.

This clonotype was found many times. V and J are TRBV5-5 and TRBJ1-3; 7 bases line up with TRBD1. From germline, CDR1 is SGHKS and CDR2 YYEKEE (reference sequence). The length of the CDR3 is 19 residues. V was clipped by 3 bases and J by 0 bases; unmatched bases: 15. The CDR3 spells CASSYRTGLLKASGNTIYF. As DNA, the CDR3 is TGTGCCAGCAGCTACAGGACAGGACTCCTAAAGGCCTCTGGAAACACCATATATTTT.

This clonotype showed up many times. The chain uses TRBV29-1 and TRBJ1-2; D might be TRBD1 (6 bases). Germline V CDR1 and CDR2: SQVTM, ANQGSEA. The CDR3 is 14 residues long. The V end was cut by 6 bases, the J end by 0 bases, with 14 bases between. The chain's CDR3 is CSVGQRKTNYGYTF. The CDR3 bases are TGCAGCGTCGGACAGCGGAAAACTAACTATGGCTACACCTTC.

V gene TRBV12-3 or TRBV12-4 combines with J gene TRBJ2-4, with 10 bases matching TRBD1. Losses at the gene ends were 8 bases for V and 8 bases for J; bases not matched to a gene: 9. The CDR3 is made up of 14 amino acids. The CDR3 DNA reads as TGTGCCAGCCGAGTCCCCGGGACAGGGGACATTCAGTACTTC. It encodes CASRVPGTGDIQYF.

This clonotype was found many times. The rearrangement uses TRBV27 and TRBJ2-7; TRBD2 might be the D (5 bases). The CDR3 totals 16 residues. Trimming cost V 5 bases and J 3 bases, with 20 bases left between them. CDR1 and CDR2 (germline): MNHEY, SMNVEV (reference sequence). Here the CDR3 reads CASSPSKGPTNYEQYF. The CDR3 DNA reads TGTGCCAGCAGTCCCTCGAAGGGCCCGACTAACTACGAGCAGTACTTC.

The genes are TRBV11-2 and TRBJ1-1; D is unclear. Germline-derived CDR1 and CDR2 are SGHAT and FQNNGV. The CDR3 runs to 15 residues. V lost 3 bases and J lost 6, with 17 bases in between. The CDR3 sequence is CASSFERWAQAEAFF. As DNA, the CDR3 is TGTGCCAGCAGCTTCGAGAGGTGGGCGCAGGCTGAAGCTTTCTTT.

This clonotype was detected only a few times. This chain uses TRBV20-1 with TRBJ1-4; D remains unclear. Deletions cut 5 bases from V and 8 bases from J, with 9 bases between. The germline V gene has CDR1 DFQATT and CDR2 SNEGSKA (reference sequence). The CDR3 extends over 11 amino acids. The CDR3 reads CSAYRGEKLFF. The CDR3 DNA sequence: TGCAGTGCTTACCGTGGGGAAAAACTGTTTTTT.

This chain uses TRBV4-1 with TRBJ2-6; D gene ambiguous. Deletions cut 1 base from V and 3 bases from J, with 7 bases between. The length of the CDR3 is 15 residues. Germline-derived CDR1 and CDR2 are MGHRA and YSYEKL. The CDR3 loop is CASSQVRFGANVLTF. As DNA, the CDR3 is TGCGCCAGCAGCCAAGTGCGTTTTGGGGCCAACGTCCTGACTTTC.

This clonotype turned up a few times. This sequence joins TRBV18 and TRBJ1-3, with TRBD1 as a possible D gene (5 bases). CDR1 is KGHSH, CDR2 LQKENI, per germline. This CDR3 comprises 16 residues. Trimming cost V 1 base and J 0 bases, with 10 bases left between them. As DNA, the CDR3 is TGTGCCAGCTCACCACTACAGGCGAACTCTGGAAACACCATATATTTT. Translation gives CASSPLQANSGNTIYF.

This chain uses TRBV9 with TRBJ1-5; 7 nucleotides match TRBD1. Trimming removed 3 bases from V and 2 bases from J; junction bases left unmatched: 5. This CDR3 is 15 amino acids long. CDR1 is SGDLS, CDR2 YYNGEE, per germline. CDR3 DNA: TGTGCCAGCAGCGAAGGGGGCTGGGGCAATCAGCCCCAGCATTTT. It yields the protein CASSEGGWGNQPQHF.

The V gene is TRBV12-5, the J gene TRBJ1-2; 9 bases align to TRBD1. Germline lookup yields CDR1 LGHNT and CDR2 FRNRAP. Losses at the gene ends were 3 bases for V and 6 bases for J; bases not matched to a gene: 5. CDR3 length equals 14 residues. CDR3 amino acids: CASGFLRTGDGYTF. In DNA form, the CDR3 reads TGTGCTAGTGGTTTCCTTCGGACAGGGGATGGCTACACCTTC.

This clonotype was seen more than once but under ten times. J is TRBJ2-1 and V is TRBV30; D is unresolved. V shed 3 bases and J shed 9 bases, with 18 bases lying between them. CDR3 length: 14 amino acids. Germline CDR1 and CDR2: GTSNPN and SVGIG (reference sequence). The CDR3: CAWSMDGGRIEQFF. The CDR3 bases are TGTGCCTGGAGCATGGACGGTGGTCGGATTGAGCAGTTCTTC. The whole variable domain, filled in from reference TRBV30 and TRBJ2-1, reads SQTIHQWPATLVQPVGSPLSLECTVEGTSNPNLYWYRQAAGRGLQLLFYSVGIGQISSEVPQNLSASRPQDRQFILSSKKLLLSDSGFYLCAWSMDGGRIEQFFGPGTRLTVL.